Listed below are T cell receptor beta chains from one sample, sequenced in a study of T cell responses to AZD1222 COVID-19 vaccine. Assay used: immunoSEQ multiplex PCR; TCRdb lists only in-frame clones, some missing. The sample includes 130,000 to 150,000 clones, roughly four fifths of them seen just once. Here the sequenced sample was peripheral blood, taken on day 0 of MenACWY control vaccination. The receptors shown here come from an adult in good health. CDR3s include the opening cysteine and the closing phenylalanine or tryptophan. Fields, in order: D gene, clone size, V gene, J gene, CDR3 protein, CDR3 DNA. The D gene is left open where the match is weak. The size of a clone is reported for some rows only, either as once, few or many, or as a class for expanded clones.

d_gene: NA; abundance: NA; v_gene: TRBV19; j_gene: TRBJ1-1; CDR3aa: CASIRTGENTEAFF; CDR3nt: TGTGCCAGTATCAGAACGGGAGAGAACACTGAAGCTTTCTTT
d_gene: TRBD2; abundance: once; v_gene: TRBV9; j_gene: TRBJ2-5; CDR3aa: CASSVGLAGELQETQYF; CDR3nt: TGTGCCAGCAGCGTAGGCCTAGCGGGGGAACTTCAAGAGACCCAGTACTTC
d_gene: NA; abundance: once; v_gene: TRBV30; j_gene: TRBJ2-1; CDR3aa: CAWSVSHNEQFF; CDR3nt: TGTGCCTGGAGTGTAAGCCACAATGAGCAGTTCTTC
d_gene: NA; abundance: NA; v_gene: TRBV10-2; j_gene: TRBJ1-1; CDR3aa: CASSQGTHFLTYTEAFF; CDR3nt: TGCGCCAGCAGCCAAGGGACCCATTTTTTAACGTACACTGAAGCTTTCTTT
d_gene: NA; abundance: NA; v_gene: TRBV18; j_gene: TRBJ1-4; CDR3aa: CASSLGGARSREKLFF; CDR3nt: TGTGCCAGCTCCCTAGGGGGGGCGAGATCCCGGGAAAAACTGTTTTTT
d_gene: TRBD1; abundance: NA; v_gene: TRBV4-2; j_gene: TRBJ2-3; CDR3aa: CASSQVGTGTDTQYF; CDR3nt: TGTGCCAGCAGCCAAGTGGGGACAGGCACAGATACGCAGTATTTT
d_gene: TRBD1; abundance: NA; v_gene: TRBV28; j_gene: TRBJ2-2; CDR3aa: CASKGPGPGGLMFF; CDR3nt: TGTGCCAGCAAGGGGCCCGGTCCAGGGGGTTTGATGTTTTTT
d_gene: NA; abundance: NA; v_gene: TRBV3-1/TRBV3-2; j_gene: TRBJ1-3; CDR3aa: CASSPDSSGNTIYF; CDR3nt: TGTGCCAGCAGCCCCGACAGCTCTGGAAACACCATATATTTT
d_gene: NA; abundance: few; v_gene: TRBV11-3; j_gene: TRBJ2-5; CDR3aa: CASSSGGMGTQYF; CDR3nt: TGTGCCAGCAGCTCCGGGGGAATGGGGACCCAGTACTTC
d_gene: NA; abundance: few; v_gene: TRBV6-1; j_gene: TRBJ1-1; CDR3aa: CASSESPLGGTEAFF; CDR3nt: TGTGCCAGCAGTGAAAGCCCGCTGGGGGGCACTGAAGCTTTCTTT
d_gene: NA; abundance: NA; v_gene: TRBV5-6; j_gene: TRBJ2-1; CDR3aa: CASSLDPRSEGELNNEQFF; CDR3nt: TGTGCCAGCAGCTTGGACCCTCGCTCAGAGGGCGAACTTAACAATGAGCAGTTCTTC
d_gene: NA; abundance: NA; v_gene: TRBV28; j_gene: TRBJ1-2; CDR3aa: CASTLLPSPDPNYGYTF; CDR3nt: TGTGCCAGCACCCTCCTTCCCTCTCCCGACCCTAACTATGGCTACACCTTC
d_gene: TRBD2; abundance: once; v_gene: TRBV4-1; j_gene: TRBJ2-1; CDR3aa: CASSRGFSGGLYNEQFF; CDR3nt: TGCGCCAGCAGCCGGGGGTTTAGCGGGGGGCTTTACAATGAGCAGTTCTTC
d_gene: NA; abundance: NA; v_gene: TRBV27; j_gene: TRBJ2-2; CDR3aa: CASSPRSNTGELFF; CDR3nt: TGTGCCAGCAGTCCTAGATCGAACACCGGGGAGCTGTTTTTT
d_gene: NA; abundance: NA; v_gene: TRBV28; j_gene: TRBJ1-2; CDR3aa: CASSLDGNYGYTF; CDR3nt: TGTGCCAGCAGCTTGGACGGGAACTATGGCTACACCTTC
d_gene: NA; abundance: NA; v_gene: TRBV23-1; j_gene: TRBJ1-1; CDR3aa: CASSQLYQRGGNTEAFF; CDR3nt: TGCGCCAGCAGTCAACTATATCAGCGGGGAGGAAACACTGAAGCTTTCTTT
d_gene: TRBD2; abundance: NA; v_gene: TRBV4-2; j_gene: TRBJ2-1; CDR3aa: CASSQDGSGGDNEQFF; CDR3nt: TGTGCCAGCAGCCAAGATGGAAGCGGGGGCGACAATGAGCAGTTCTTC
d_gene: NA; abundance: NA; v_gene: TRBV6-5; j_gene: TRBJ2-1; CDR3aa: CASTAGARYGEQFF; CDR3nt: TGTGCCAGCACCGCCGGGGCTAGGTACGGTGAGCAGTTCTTC
d_gene: TRBD2; abundance: NA; v_gene: TRBV6-5; j_gene: TRBJ2-1; CDR3aa: CASSPTSGVYNEQFF; CDR3nt: TGTGCCAGCAGTCCTACTAGCGGGGTGTACAATGAGCAGTTCTTC
d_gene: NA; abundance: NA; v_gene: TRBV12-3/TRBV12-4; j_gene: TRBJ1-2; CDR3aa: CASQQPPGGYTF; CDR3nt: TGTGCCAGCCAACAACCCCCGGGCGGCTACACCTTC
d_gene: NA; abundance: NA; v_gene: TRBV3-1/TRBV3-2; j_gene: TRBJ1-3; CDR3aa: CASSQWLPGGNTIYF; CDR3nt: TGTGCCAGCAGCCAGTGGCTGCCTGGGGGAAACACCATATATTTT
d_gene: TRBD1; abundance: NA; v_gene: TRBV24-1; j_gene: TRBJ1-1; CDR3aa: CATKRRGPVNTEAFF; CDR3nt: TGTGCCACCAAACGCAGGGGGCCGGTGAACACTGAAGCTTTCTTT
d_gene: NA; abundance: NA; v_gene: TRBV24-1; j_gene: TRBJ2-5; CDR3aa: CATSDPGPFQETQYF; CDR3nt: TGTGCCACCAGTGACCCCGGACCGTTCCAGGAGACCCAGTACTTC
d_gene: NA; abundance: NA; v_gene: TRBV29-1; j_gene: TRBJ2-3; CDR3aa: CSVGGSGGGTDTQYF; CDR3nt: TGCAGCGTTGGGGGTTCCGGGGGAGGCACAGATACGCAGTATTTT
d_gene: NA; abundance: NA; v_gene: TRBV5-1; j_gene: TRBJ2-1; CDR3aa: CASSLTVGINEQFF; CDR3nt: TGCGCCAGCAGCTTGACAGTAGGGATCAATGAGCAGTTCTTC
d_gene: NA; abundance: few; v_gene: TRBV11-2; j_gene: TRBJ1-3; CDR3aa: CASSLDGVLDTIYF; CDR3nt: TGTGCCAGCAGCTTAGACGGCGTCTTGGACACCATATATTTT
d_gene: TRBD1; abundance: NA; v_gene: TRBV6-6; j_gene: TRBJ1-2; CDR3aa: CASSYHRGQTSFGYTF; CDR3nt: TGTGCCAGCAGTTACCACAGGGGTCAGACTTCATTTGGCTACACCTTC
d_gene: NA; abundance: NA; v_gene: TRBV6-2/TRBV6-3; j_gene: TRBJ1-5; CDR3aa: CASSQTNRVGQPQHF; CDR3nt: TGTGCCAGCAGTCAGACGAACAGGGTCGGTCAGCCCCAGCATTTT
d_gene: TRBD1; abundance: NA; v_gene: TRBV11-2; j_gene: TRBJ1-2; CDR3aa: CASSEGGTVNGYTF; CDR3nt: TGTGCCAGCAGCGAGGGGGGGACAGTGAATGGCTACACCTTC
d_gene: TRBD2; abundance: NA; v_gene: TRBV20-1; j_gene: TRBJ2-3; CDR3aa: CSASPGGARDTQYF; CDR3nt: TGCAGTGCTAGTCCCGGGGGGGCCCGAGATACGCAGTATTTT
d_gene: NA; abundance: NA; v_gene: TRBV12-3/TRBV12-4; j_gene: TRBJ2-3; CDR3aa: CASSLSSGYTQYF; CDR3nt: TGTGCCAGCAGTTTAAGTTCAGGGTATACGCAGTATTTT
d_gene: NA; abundance: few; v_gene: TRBV28; j_gene: TRBJ1-4; CDR3aa: CASSLRAEKLFF; CDR3nt: TGTGCCAGCAGTTTAAGAGCCGAAAAACTGTTTTTT
d_gene: NA; abundance: few; v_gene: TRBV27; j_gene: TRBJ2-2; CDR3aa: CASSSYNTGELFF; CDR3nt: TGTGCCAGCAGTTCATACAACACCGGGGAGCTGTTTTTT
d_gene: TRBD1; abundance: NA; v_gene: TRBV13; j_gene: TRBJ1-2; CDR3aa: CASSELIRDRAPGFHGYTF; CDR3nt: TGTGCCAGCAGCGAACTTATACGGGACAGGGCACCGGGCTTCCATGGCTACACCTTC
d_gene: TRBD1; abundance: NA; v_gene: TRBV24-1; j_gene: TRBJ1-5; CDR3aa: CATSEAGTDNQPQHF; CDR3nt: TGTGCCACCAGTGAGGCCGGGACAGACAATCAGCCCCAGCATTTT
d_gene: NA; abundance: once; v_gene: TRBV5-1; j_gene: TRBJ1-1; CDR3aa: CASSLGRSRDTEAFF; CDR3nt: TGCGCCAGCAGCTTGGGGAGGAGCAGGGACACTGAAGCTTTCTTT
d_gene: TRBD1; abundance: many; v_gene: TRBV6-5; j_gene: TRBJ1-5; CDR3aa: CASRRDSYSNQPQHF; CDR3nt: TGTGCCAGCAGGAGGGACAGCTATAGCAATCAGCCCCAGCATTTT
d_gene: NA; abundance: NA; v_gene: TRBV4-2; j_gene: TRBJ1-1; CDR3aa: CASSQTTANTEAFF; CDR3nt: TGTGCCAGCAGCCAAACGACAGCGAACACTGAAGCTTTCTTT
d_gene: NA; abundance: NA; v_gene: TRBV18; j_gene: TRBJ2-7; CDR3aa: CASSPPLGGYEQYF; CDR3nt: TGTGCCAGCTCACCACCGTTGGGGGGCTACGAGCAGTACTTC
d_gene: NA; abundance: NA; v_gene: TRBV7-6; j_gene: TRBJ2-2; CDR3aa: CASSSGPPGELFF; CDR3nt: TGTGCCAGCAGCTCGGGGCCTCCCGGGGAGCTGTTTTTT
d_gene: NA; abundance: NA; v_gene: TRBV28; j_gene: TRBJ1-6; CDR3aa: CASSLRATYSPLHF; CDR3nt: TGTGCCAGCAGTTTACGGGCCACTTATTCACCCCTCCACTTT
d_gene: TRBD2; abundance: NA; v_gene: TRBV5-4; j_gene: TRBJ2-7; CDR3aa: CASSSSSGGPESSYEQYF; CDR3nt: TGTGCCAGCAGCTCATCTAGCGGGGGCCCTGAAAGCTCCTACGAGCAGTACTTC
d_gene: NA; abundance: NA; v_gene: TRBV29-1; j_gene: TRBJ2-7; CDR3aa: CSVAKGPYEQYF; CDR3nt: TGCAGCGTTGCTAAGGGCCCCTACGAGCAGTACTTC
d_gene: TRBD2; abundance: NA; v_gene: TRBV6-5; j_gene: TRBJ2-1; CDR3aa: CASQQASGGYNEQFF; CDR3nt: TGTGCCAGCCAGCAGGCTAGCGGGGGGTACAATGAGCAGTTCTTC
d_gene: NA; abundance: NA; v_gene: TRBV19; j_gene: TRBJ2-3; CDR3aa: CASSIRDTDTQYF; CDR3nt: TGTGCCAGTAGTATCAGGGACACAGATACGCAGTATTTT
d_gene: NA; abundance: NA; v_gene: TRBV5-1; j_gene: TRBJ2-3; CDR3aa: CASSLGVSGRVGGSTQYF; CDR3nt: TGCGCCAGCAGCTTGGGAGTATCGGGCAGGGTAGGGGGGAGTACGCAGTATTTT
d_gene: NA; abundance: NA; v_gene: TRBV28; j_gene: TRBJ1-5; CDR3aa: CASSLAGTSGHQPQHF; CDR3nt: TGTGCCAGCAGTTTAGCCGGGACATCCGGACATCAGCCCCAGCATTTT
d_gene: NA; abundance: NA; v_gene: TRBV30; j_gene: TRBJ2-3; CDR3aa: CAWSGKGMGTDTQYF; CDR3nt: TGTGCCTGGAGTGGGAAGGGGATGGGCACAGATACGCAGTATTTT
d_gene: NA; abundance: few; v_gene: TRBV7-9; j_gene: TRBJ1-2; CDR3aa: CASSTGGNYGYTF; CDR3nt: TGTGCCAGCAGCACCGGGGGTAACTATGGCTACACCTTC
d_gene: NA; abundance: NA; v_gene: TRBV19; j_gene: TRBJ2-1; CDR3aa: CASSNRINNEQFF; CDR3nt: TGTGCCAGTAGTAACCGGATTAACAATGAGCAGTTCTTC
d_gene: NA; abundance: NA; v_gene: TRBV11-2; j_gene: TRBJ1-2; CDR3aa: CASSLEWAANYGYTF; CDR3nt: TGTGCCAGCAGCTTAGAGTGGGCGGCTAACTATGGCTACACCTTC
d_gene: NA; abundance: NA; v_gene: TRBV5-5; j_gene: TRBJ2-7; CDR3aa: CASRFGQGSGEQYF; CDR3nt: TGTGCCAGCAGGTTCGGCCAGGGGAGCGGGGAGCAGTACTTC
d_gene: TRBD1; abundance: NA; v_gene: TRBV2; j_gene: TRBJ2-2; CDR3aa: CASTKEGGARTGELFF; CDR3nt: TGTGCCAGCACTAAAGAAGGGGGCGCGCGCACCGGGGAGCTGTTTTTT